The following is a T cell receptor (beta chain) sequence with its context. Its antigen is not identified. This record comes from a study of T cell responses to AZD1222 COVID-19 vaccine. Study-level information: Doses given second, at about 4 or about 12 weeks, were pooled. Overall study findings and caveats: Only a handful of AZD1222 recipients, more than five in all, had baseline seropositivity.

Generated by immunoSEQ multiplex PCR, the TCRdb table keeps only in-frame clones and is missing some. The repertoire includes 130,000 or so clones, 85% to 90% of them detected once, and about 3% sits in the top ten. This CDR3 is built from 16 residues. Germline V gives CDR1 LGHNA, CDR2 YSLEER. Trimming left V 0 bases short and J 5 bases short, with 16 bases between. The sequencing here drew on peripheral blood, taken on day 0 of AZD1222 vaccination. This TCR came from an adult in good health. The chain combines TRBV4-3 with TRBJ1-2; D perhaps matches TRBD1 (6 bases). The CDR3 sequence: CASSQDGPGDLYGYTF. The CDR3 nucleotides are TGCGCCAGCAGCCAAGATGGCCCAGGGGATCTGTATGGCTACACCTTC.